This TCR beta chain is drawn from a study of Ad26.COV2.S vaccination and SARS-CoV-2 variants. Study overall: As a participant in COV1001, the donor was in the Ad26.COV2.S trial arm. Each vaccinee took Ad26.COV2.S intramuscularly, once or twice 56 days apart. General study results and limits: Spike-specific responses of CD8+ and CD4+ T cells were reported to display substantial breadth after vaccination.

On this clone itself: Its antigen remains unknown.

Treatment defined: some 20 received Ad26.COV2.S at low or high dose, single or two shots; about five received placebo; per-sample allocation not given. The samples were gathered on day 63 after the first injection of vaccine or placebo. Based in Boston, the donor was an adult of 18-55 years. Some clones are missing from TCRdb's copy, which holds only in-frame ones; the method was immunoSEQ multiplex PCR. This repertoire shows 400,000 to 450,000 clones, 75% to 95% found once; its top ten account for 12%. The TCR was taken from a person aged 18-65 years who received the Ad26.COV2.S COVID-19 vaccine or a placebo. The specimen was peripheral blood, collected in a trial of Ad26.COV2.S vaccine versus placebo.

The CDR3 DNA reads TGTGCCAGCAGTCCAGGACAGGCCATTAATGAAAAACTGTTTTTT. It specifies CASSPGQAINEKLFF. The rearrangement links TRBV28 to TRBJ1-4; 7 bases align to TRBD1. Germline V gene sequence: CDR1 MDHEN, CDR2 SYDVKM. CDR3 length: 15 residues. The V segment lost 5 bases and the J segment 4 bases; nucleotides outside the gene matches: 7.